These T cell receptor beta chains were read from a single sample in a study of cytomegalovirus exposure and HLA in healthy donors. TCRdb keeps only in-frame clones here, not all; method: immunoSEQ multiplex PCR. The sample contains around 95,000 clones, approximately 81% of which appear only once. Source material: PBMCs. The receptors shown here come from a middle-aged woman in good health and CMV-seropositive. Each CDR3 is given with its conserved first and last residue. The order of the fields is D gene, clone size, J gene, V gene, CDR3 DNA, CDR3 protein. D genes are given only for firm matches. Expanded clones are given a class, and other clones once, few, many or no size at all.

TRBD2	once	TRBJ2-1	TRBV6-1	TGTGCCAGCAGTGCAGCGGGAGGGGGTGAGCAGTTCTTC	CASSAAGGGEQFF
NA	NA	TRBJ1-1	TRBV18	TGTGCCAGCTCACCTCCGGGACAGAACACTGAAGCTTTCTTT	CASSPPGQNTEAFF
TRBD2	NA	TRBJ2-7	TRBV9	TGTGCCAGCAGCGGGGGGGCGGCGGGAGGGTCTCCCCCCGAGCAGTACTTC	CASSGGAAGGSPPEQYF
NA	NA	TRBJ1-3	TRBV28	TGTGCCAGCAGTTGGCAGGCGAATCCTGGAAACACCATATATTTT	CASSWQANPGNTIYF
TRBD1	NA	TRBJ1-1	TRBV19	TGTGCCAGTAGTATGGACAGGGGCAACACTGAAGCTTTCTTT	CASSMDRGNTEAFF
TRBD2	NA	TRBJ2-1	TRBV6-5	TGTGCCAGCAGTTACAGCGGGAGAGGGAATGAGCAGTTCTTC	CASSYSGRGNEQFF
NA	NA	TRBJ1-6	TRBV7-2	TGTGCCAGCAGTCCAGGGTTCGTGGGGTCACCCCTCCACTTT	CASSPGFVGSPLHF
NA	few	TRBJ1-1	TRBV19	TGTGCCAGTAGTCCCCGGGTCCTAAACACTGAAGCTTTCTTT	CASSPRVLNTEAFF
TRBD2	once	TRBJ2-1	TRBV2	TGTGCCAGCAGTGTACTAGCGGCGTACAATGAGCAGTTCTTC	CASSVLAAYNEQFF
TRBD2	NA	TRBJ2-1	TRBV4-1	TGCGCCGCCACACCGGGGGTGCGGACTAGCGGGAGAACGGCAAATGAGCAGTTCTTC	CAATPGVRTSGRTANEQFF
NA	NA	TRBJ2-2	TRBV7-3	TGTGCCAGCAGCTTAACACCCAGCACCGGGGAGCTGTTTTTT	CASSLTPSTGELFF
TRBD2	NA	TRBJ2-3	TRBV7-9	TGTGCCAGCAGCTTAGGGGCTAGCGGGCTAAGCACAGATACGCAGTATTTT	CASSLGASGLSTDTQYF
NA	NA	TRBJ1-5	TRBV6-5	TGTGCCAGCAGTTTAACAGGGAAACAGCCCCAGCATTTT	CASSLTGKQPQHF
TRBD1	NA	TRBJ1-2	TRBV19	TGTGCCAGCCACACCGGGACAGCTAACTATGGCTACACCTTC	CASHTGTANYGYTF
TRBD1	NA	TRBJ2-7	TRBV4-2	TGTGCCAGCAGCCAAGCGGGACAGGGATACGAGCAGTACTTC	CASSQAGQGYEQYF
TRBD2	NA	TRBJ2-1	TRBV11-3	TGTGCCAGCAGCGGGACTAGCGGGATTGGTGAGCAGTTCTTC	CASSGTSGIGEQFF
TRBD1	once	TRBJ1-2	TRBV4-2	TGTGCCAGCAGCCAAGATGGGACAGGGGGTTGTAGCTACACCTTC	CASSQDGTGGCSYTF
TRBD2	NA	TRBJ2-3	TRBV13	TGTGCCAGCAGCTTTGGGGGGGGAAGCACAGATACGCAGTATTTT	CASSFGGGSTDTQYF
TRBD2	NA	TRBJ2-1	TRBV15	TGTGCCACCAGCAGAAGCGAGACTAGCAGAAACAATGAGCAGTTCTTC	CATSRSETSRNNEQFF
TRBD2	NA	TRBJ2-7	TRBV4-1	TGCGCCAGCAGCCAAACGGCTAGCGGGGTCCTCTACGAGCAGTACTTC	CASSQTASGVLYEQYF
TRBD2	NA	TRBJ2-5	TRBV19	TGTGCCAGTAGTATTCAATTTCTAGCGGGAGCACAAGGGCAGTACTTC	CASSIQFLAGAQGQYF
TRBD2	NA	TRBJ2-3	TRBV13	TGTGCCAGCAGCCTCCGGACTAGCGGCGTGGGAGATACGCAGTATTTT	CASSLRTSGVGDTQYF
NA	NA	TRBJ1-5	TRBV6-5	TGTGCCAGCAGTGGAAACAGAGTCAATCAGCCCCAGCATTTT	CASSGNRVNQPQHF
NA	NA	TRBJ2-2	TRBV2	TGTGCCAGCACACAGTCGAACACCGGGGAGCTGTTTTTT	CASTQSNTGELFF
TRBD2	NA	TRBJ2-1	TRBV4-2	TGTGCCAGCAGCCAAGCCGGGACTAGCCTCCTCAATGAGCAGTTCTTC	CASSQAGTSLLNEQFF
TRBD1	NA	TRBJ2-2	TRBV7-3	TGTGCCAGCAGCTTAATTGGACAGGGTGTGGGCACCGGGGAGCTGTTTTTT	CASSLIGQGVGTGELFF
NA	few	TRBJ1-5	TRBV15	TGTGCCACCAGCGGCCAACCGGGACACCTCACTTTTAGCAATCAGCCCCAGCATTTT	CATSGQPGHLTFSNQPQHF
NA	NA	TRBJ1-5	TRBV12-5	TGTGCTAGTGGTTTGGCCGACGGGAATCAGCCCCAGCATTTT	CASGLADGNQPQHF
TRBD2	NA	TRBJ2-2	TRBV10-3	TGTGCCACCCGCGGGGGGGCCACCGGGGAGCTGTTTTTT	CATRGGATGELFF
TRBD1	NA	TRBJ2-5	TRBV5-1	TGCGCCAGCTCCGGACAGGGGAGGGGGTTTGAGACCCAGTACTTC	CASSGQGRGFETQYF
NA	NA	TRBJ2-5	TRBV6-5	TGTGCCAGCAGTTACTCGCCTAGGGGCGGAGAGACCCAGTACTTC	CASSYSPRGGETQYF
TRBD1	NA	TRBJ1-2	TRBV30	TGTGCCTGGAGGGCCGGACAGGGGGCGCGTGACTATGGCTACACCTTC	CAWRAGQGARDYGYTF
NA	NA	TRBJ1-1	TRBV11-3	TGTGCCAGCAGCTTGCAGGGCGACACTGAAGCTTTCTTT	CASSLQGDTEAFF
TRBD2	NA	TRBJ2-1	TRBV5-1	TGCGCCAGCCCTGGGGTGGGACTAGCGGGAGGGCCGCTGAATGAGCAGTTCTTC	CASPGVGLAGGPLNEQFF
NA	NA	TRBJ2-1	TRBV4-1	TGCGCCAGCAGCCAAGAGCGGAACTACAATGAGCAGTTCTTC	CASSQERNYNEQFF
NA	NA	TRBJ2-1	TRBV2	TGTGCCAGCAGTGAAGGAACTAGCAGCAACAATGAGCAGTTCTTC	CASSEGTSSNNEQFF
NA	NA	TRBJ1-3	TRBV29-1	TGCAGCGTCGCCTTGGCAGTGTCTGGAAACACCATATATTTT	CSVALAVSGNTIYF
NA	NA	TRBJ2-7	TRBV10-2	TGCGCCAGCAGTGAAAGGGGTTTAACCTACGAGCAGTACTTC	CASSERGLTYEQYF
NA	few	TRBJ2-6	TRBV5-1	TGCGCCAGCACCATCGAAGCAGGGCACGGGGCCAACGTCCTGACTTTC	CASTIEAGHGANVLTF
NA	NA	TRBJ2-7	TRBV20-1	TGCAGTGCTAGACCCCTCGAGCAGTACTTC	CSARPLEQYF
TRBD2	NA	TRBJ2-7	TRBV7-2	TGTGCCAGCAGCCAAGAGGAGGGTAGCGGGAGCCACGAGCAGTACTTC	CASSQEEGSGSHEQYF
TRBD1	NA	TRBJ2-7	TRBV29-1	TGCAGCGTTGAAATGCCGGGACAGTTCTACGAGCAGTACTTC	CSVEMPGQFYEQYF
NA	NA	TRBJ2-7	TRBV27	TGTGCCAGCAGTTTATACGACAGGTACTACGAGCAGTACTTC	CASSLYDRYYEQYF
NA	once	TRBJ2-2	TRBV18	TGTGCCAGCTCACCACCGGTCAGGTCCACCGGGGAGCTGTTTTTT	CASSPPVRSTGELFF
NA	NA	TRBJ2-3	TRBV29-1	TGCAGCGTTACCAATAGCGGCTACACAGATACGCAGTATTTT	CSVTNSGYTDTQYF
NA	NA	TRBJ2-2	TRBV2	TGTGCCAGCCAGCGGATACCGAACACCGGGGAGCTGTTTTTT	CASQRIPNTGELFF
NA	NA	TRBJ1-4	TRBV7-9	TGTGCCAGCAGCTTAGGGGTGGGCGTCGATGAAAAACTGTTTTTT	CASSLGVGVDEKLFF
TRBD1	NA	TRBJ2-3	TRBV6-4	TGTGCCAGCAGTGACTCGTCGGGCGGACAGGGGTCAGATACGCAGTATTTT	CASSDSSGGQGSDTQYF
NA	few	TRBJ1-2	TRBV30	TGTGCCTGGAGTGTGGGGGGTGGCTACACCTTC	CAWSVGGGYTF
TRBD1	few	TRBJ2-2	TRBV6-1	TGTGCCAGCAATTGGGACAGGGAGACCGGGGAGCTGTTTTTT	CASNWDRETGELFF
TRBD1	NA	TRBJ2-1	TRBV29-1	TGCAGCGTCCCCCCGGGACAGGGGGGTAGCGGTGACTACAATGAGCAGTTCTTC	CSVPPGQGGSGDYNEQFF
NA	NA	TRBJ2-6	TRBV2	TGTGCCACTCGGAGGCCCTCTGGGGCCAACGTCCTGACTTTC	CATRRPSGANVLTF